This record covers a single TCR beta chain. As yet, its antigen is unknown. Sequencing was performed with immunoSEQ multiplex PCR; in TCRdb, only in-frame clones are kept and a portion is missing. The table records approximately 180,000 clones, 80% to 90% of them present only once. Donors were drawn from the approximately 120-subject validation cohort, separate from the 666-subject first cohort. The data derive from a study of cytomegalovirus exposure and HLA in healthy donors. Across the whole study: Later, an analysis reported that the 95 to 150 validation repertoires had used the same platform as the 550 to 750 first-cohort repertoires.

This CDR3 has 14 residues. Trimming took 5 bases from V and 1 from J, leaving 11 bases between them. Germline lookup yields CDR1 SGHTA and CDR2 FQGNSA. Overall study findings and caveats: While the bulk of TCR sequences proved rare, some public TCRs turned up in many donors.

Sequencing was performed on PBMCs. This chain uses TRBV7-2 with TRBJ1-2; TRBD1 might be the D (6 bases). The sequence was collected from a woman aged 25-40 years in good health and CMV-seronegative. The CDR3 protein is CASSRTALNYGYTF. The CDR3 nucleotides are TGTGCCAGCAGCCGGACAGCACTTAACTATGGCTACACCTTC.